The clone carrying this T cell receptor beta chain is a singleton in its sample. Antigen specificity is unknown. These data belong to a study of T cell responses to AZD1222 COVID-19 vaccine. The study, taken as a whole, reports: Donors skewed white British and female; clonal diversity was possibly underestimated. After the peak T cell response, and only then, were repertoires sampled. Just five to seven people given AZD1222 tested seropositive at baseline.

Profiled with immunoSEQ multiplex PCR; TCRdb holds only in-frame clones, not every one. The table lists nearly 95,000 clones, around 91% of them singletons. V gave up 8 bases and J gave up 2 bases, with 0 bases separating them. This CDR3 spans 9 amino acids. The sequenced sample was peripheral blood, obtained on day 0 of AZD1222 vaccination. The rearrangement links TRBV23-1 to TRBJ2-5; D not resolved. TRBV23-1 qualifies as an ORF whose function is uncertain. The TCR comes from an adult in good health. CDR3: CASQETQYF. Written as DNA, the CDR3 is TGCGCCAGCCAAGAGACCCAGTACTTC.